The 11 T cell receptor beta chains listed next were all sequenced from one sample in a study of Graves' ophthalmopathy and Graves' hyperthyroidism. Amplifying from RNA transcripts, the study obtained TCR beta CDR3 regions. HTBI primers served in a first-round RT-PCR, which a second-round multiplex PCR followed. TCRdb passed the multiplex PCR reads through MiXCR, listing each CDR3 protein once. The sample shows about 500,000 distinct CDR3 sequences, approximately 35% of them seen only once. Sequencing input: peripheral blood or thyroid tissue (not recorded which). The source of these receptors is an adult man with Graves' hyperthyroidism.

J is TRBJ2-1 and V is TRBV12-3 or TRBV12-4; D may be TRBD2 (6 bases). The V end lost 8 bases, the J end lost 0 bases, and 14 bases lay between the germline ends. This CDR3 region has 15 residues. The CDR3 DNA follows: TGTGCCAGCGTCTCTAGCGTTAGCTCCTACAATGAGCAGTTCTTC. This encodes CASVSSVSSYNEQFF.

The chain is built from TRBV7-8 and TRBJ2-3; D assignment may be TRBD1 or TRBD2 (5 bases each). Per the germline V gene, CDR1 is SGHVS and CDR2 is FQNEAQ. The CDR3 runs to 15 residues. Trimming cost V 1 base and J 4 bases, with 12 bases left between them. The CDR3 DNA is TGTGCCAGCAGCTTAGGGGGGTTTAGCGCAGATACGCAGTATTTT. The encoded protein is CASSLGGFSADTQYF.

This clonotype has ten or more counts. The chain uses TRBV12-3 or TRBV12-4 and TRBJ1-1; a possible D gene is TRBD1 (5 bases). This CDR3 has 17 residues. Trimming took 4 bases from V and 4 from J, leaving 22 bases between them. The CDR3, as DNA: TGTGCCAGCAGTTCCCTCTTCTCGGGACCGGTGGGCACTGAAGCTTTCTTT. The encoded protein is CASSSLFSGPVGTEAFF.

In DNA form, the CDR3 reads TGCAGTGCTTTAGGCGGTAGCAATCAGCCCCAGTACTTC. It is translated as CSALGGSNQPQYF. The chain employs TRBV20-1 and TRBJ2-5; no clear D gene. V shed 5 bases and J shed 9 bases, with 19 bases lying between them. This CDR3 comprises 13 residues. Germline CDR1 is DFQATT and CDR2 is SNEGSKA (reference sequence).

This clonotype was counted ten times or more. The J gene is TRBJ1-1, the V gene TRBV6-5; D may be TRBD1 (6 bases). Trimming took off 2 bases at V and 3 bases at J, with 10 bases between the two ends. Germline CDR1 and CDR2: MNHEY and SVGAGI. The CDR3 covers 14 residues. The CDR3 region has the DNA TGTGCCAGCAGTTACACGCCAGGGGACACTGAAGCTTTCTTT. This gives the protein CASSYTPGDTEAFF.

In its sample, this clonotype was seen many times. V and J are TRBV4-1 and TRBJ2-7; the match to TRBD1 covers 11 bases. Germline V gives CDR1 MGHRA, CDR2 YSYEKL. This CDR3 region has 16 residues. The V and J ends lost 4 bases and 3 bases, in that order; junction bases with no gene match: 8. The CDR3 region has the DNA TGCGCCAGCAGCCGAGGACAGGGGGCGGCCGACTACGAGCAGTACTTC. This gives the protein CASSRGQGAADYEQYF.

This rearrangement joins TRBV5-5 to TRBJ1-2; D ambiguous. The CDR3 covers 13 residues. The germline V and J ends were trimmed by 3 bases and 7 bases, with 13 bases remaining between them. Germline-derived CDR1 and CDR2 are SGHKS and YYEKEE (reference sequence). The CDR3 DNA is TGTGCCAGCAGCTATAAGTTGGAATTTGGCTACACCTTC. Its protein product is CASSYKLEFGYTF.

The genes are TRBV29-1 and TRBJ1-4; 12 bases are shared with TRBD1. With V trimmed by 1 base and J by 12 bases, 18 bases remained unmatched. Germline V gene sequence: CDR1 SQVTM, CDR2 ANQGSEA. The CDR3 covers 18 residues. CDR3 in DNA: TGCAGCGTTGAAGCCATGGGACAGGGGGCCTACGAGGGTTGGGAACTGTTTTTT. This gives the protein CSVEAMGQGAYEGWELFF.

V and J are TRBV7-9 and TRBJ2-5; TRBD1 matches at 7 bases. The junction had 17 bases not matched to a gene; V was cut back by 5 bases and J by 2 bases. The CDR3 contains 18 residues. The germline V gene encodes CDR1 SEHNR and CDR2 FQNEAQ (reference sequence). CDR3 DNA: TGTGCCAGCAGCCGGCCTTTCGGGACAGACTCTGGGCAAGAGACCCAGTACTTC. This codes for CASSRPFGTDSGQETQYF. The full variable domain, in which reference TRBV7-9 and TRBJ2-5 provide the parts outside the CDR3, is DTGVSQNPRHKITKRGQNVTFRCDPISEHNRLYWYRQTLGQGPEFLTYFQNEAQLEKSRLLSDRFSAERPKGSFSTLEIQRTEQGDSAMYLCASSRPFGTDSGQETQYFGPGTRLLVL.

A note on this clonotype: A much larger clone sits a single nucleotide away, making a read error possible. The chain is built from TRBV20-1 and TRBJ1-1; 7 bases align to TRBD1. CDR1 is DFQATT and CDR2 is SNEGSKA in the germline V gene (reference sequence). The CDR3 has 14 residues. Trimming cost V 5 bases and J 4 bases; bases outside gene matches: 10. Written as DNA, the CDR3 is TGCAGTGCTTCGAAGGGGGCTATGAGCACTGAAGCTTTCTTT. Translation: CSASKGAMSTEAFF.

The sample holds many counts of this clonotype. This sequence joins TRBV5-1 and TRBJ1-6, with 8 bases fitting TRBD1. The J segment lost 5 bases and the V segment lost 2 bases, leaving 3 bases of the junction unmatched. This CDR3 has 15 residues. From germline, CDR1 is SGHRS and CDR2 YFSETQ. CDR3 bases: TGCGCCAGCAGCTTCGGACAGGGTAATAATTCACCCCTCCACTTT. Encoded protein: CASSFGQGNNSPLHF.